One T cell receptor (beta chain) is described in this entry. Its specificity is unknown. These data come from a study of cytomegalovirus exposure and HLA in healthy donors. The study's findings and limits: HLA restriction was apparent for most CMV-associated TCR beta chains in a later analysis. The study recorded some 160 TCR beta chains that were cytomegalovirus-associated.

Primers included in the PCR were 60 Vbeta and 13 Jbeta primers. Only in-frame clones appear in the TCRdb table, and some are missing; sequencing was by immunoSEQ multiplex PCR. The sample lists about 130,000 clones; about four fifths were seen once. The CDR3 loop spans 16 amino acids. Germline V gene lookup returns CDR1 SGHNT and CDR2 YYREEE (reference sequence). J lost 1 base, V lost 4 bases, and 3 bases had no gene match. The TCR originated in a man aged 30 to 39 in good health. V is TRBV5-4 and J is TRBJ2-2; 11 bases are shared with TRBD2. Sequencing was performed on PBMCs. CDR3 region: CASSLGLAVNTGELFF. CDR3 nucleotides: TGTGCCAGCAGCCTGGGACTAGCGGTGAACACCGGGGAGCTGTTTTTT. Complete variable domain (other parts from reference TRBV5-4 and TRBJ2-2): ETGVTQSPTHLIKTRGQQVTLRCSSQSGHNTVSWYQQALGQGPQFIFQYYREEENGRGNFPPRFSGLQFPNYSSELNVNALELDDSALYLCASSLGLAVNTGELFFGEGSRLTVL.